The T cell receptor (beta chain) described here comes from a study of blood T cell repertoires in COVID-19. Study-wide background: COVID-19 samples, acute and convalescent, were from the United States, Italy and Spain. T cells, B-cell-depleted T cells, or PBMCs supplied cDNA or gDNA.

V was cut by 5 bases and J by 2 bases, with 13 bases left in between. CDR3 length equals 16 residues. Germline V gene lookup returns CDR1 LNHDA and CDR2 SQIVND (reference sequence). The assay was immunoSEQ multiplex PCR, and TCRdb's table has in-frame clones only and misses some. The repertoire includes some 20,000 clones, 70% to 90% of them detected once, and 12% sits in the top ten. The chain joins TRBV19 to TRBJ2-6; D remains unclear. This TCR came from a woman older than 75 with active or convalescent COVID-19. Sequencing input: peripheral blood. In DNA form, the CDR3 reads TGTGCCAGTAGTGCAACATACAACACTGGGGCCAACGTCCTGACTTTC. Its protein is CASSATYNTGANVLTF.